The sequence of this T cell receptor beta chain was determined in a study of OX40 agonist ivuxolimab in advanced cancers. Study-wide background: In this cohort, patients received ivuxolimab, an agonistic anti-OX40 (CD134) antibody. Notes on the study in general: The average count of expanded clones was higher among CD8+ T cells than among CD4+. Determination of antigen specificity was not performed for the expanded peripheral T cells.

The germline gives CDR1 MNHNY, CDR2 SVGAGI (reference sequence). There are 16 residues in the CDR3. Trimming took 6 bases from V and 0 from J, leaving 15 bases between them. Blood samples were obtained at baseline, cycle 4 day 1, and cycle 7 day 1. As concerns this clone: Its antigen is still unknown.

The data were produced by immunoSEQ multiplex PCR, yet TCRdb's version contains in-frame clones alone and is incomplete. Seen here are around 69,000 clones, about 80% observed once, and the top ten hold 0.6% to 0.8%. V and J are TRBV6-6 and TRBJ2-1, with D hard to call. This sample comprised CD4+ or CD8+ T cells sorted from blood, obtained in a trial of the OX40 agonist ivuxolimab. The receptor comes from an adult with an advanced solid tumor such as melanoma, head and neck, liver or kidney cancer. In DNA, the CDR3 is TGTGCCAGCAGAACTCTGGGTAGCCGCTCCTACAATGAGCAGTTCTTC. Translated, it gives CASRTLGSRSYNEQFF.